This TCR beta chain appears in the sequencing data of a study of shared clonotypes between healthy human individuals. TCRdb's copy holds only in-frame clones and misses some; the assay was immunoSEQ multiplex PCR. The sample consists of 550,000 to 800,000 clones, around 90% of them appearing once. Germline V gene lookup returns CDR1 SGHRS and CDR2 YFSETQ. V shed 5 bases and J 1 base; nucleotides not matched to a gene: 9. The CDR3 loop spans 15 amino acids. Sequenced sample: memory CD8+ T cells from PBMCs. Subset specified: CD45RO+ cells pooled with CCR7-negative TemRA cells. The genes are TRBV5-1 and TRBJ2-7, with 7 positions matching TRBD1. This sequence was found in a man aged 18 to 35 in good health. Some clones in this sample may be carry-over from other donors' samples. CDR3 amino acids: CASSFDWDRSYEQYF. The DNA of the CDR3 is TGCGCCAGCAGTTTCGACTGGGACAGATCCTACGAGCAGTACTTC.